This T cell receptor beta chain stems from a study of T-cell memory formation after mild COVID-19. Findings and caveats of the study: The study found contracting CD4+ clones mainly in CM and EM and contracting CD8+ clones in EMRA. Researchers found some responding clones in pre-infection memory, a sign that cross-reactive memory joined.

Germline CDR1 and CDR2: SGHRS and YFSETQ. The CDR3 loop spans 17 amino acids. The ends were cut back, 4 bases at V and 3 bases at J, with 22 bases in the middle. Of note for this clonotype: The antigen is unknown.

Using constant-segment primers, 5'RACE produced TCR alpha and TCR beta cDNA libraries carrying sample barcodes and UMIs. Using its own MiXCR run on the 5' RACE reads, TCRdb lists one record per CDR3 protein. The repertoire holds about 250,000 distinct CDR3 sequences, roughly 14% seen once, with 2.1% in the top ten. The sequencing input was PBMCs or a T cell subset sorted from them (not recorded which). The TCR originated in an adult woman who had mild COVID-19 (a few samples of this study predate the infection). Cell type and time point are not known. The V and J genes are TRBV5-1 and TRBJ1-1; possibly TRBD1 for D (5 bases). The CDR3 coding sequence is TGCGCCAGCAGCCCCGTCGGTCGGGGGTTGGTGCACACTGAAGCTTTCTTT. Translating gives CASSPVGRGLVHTEAFF.